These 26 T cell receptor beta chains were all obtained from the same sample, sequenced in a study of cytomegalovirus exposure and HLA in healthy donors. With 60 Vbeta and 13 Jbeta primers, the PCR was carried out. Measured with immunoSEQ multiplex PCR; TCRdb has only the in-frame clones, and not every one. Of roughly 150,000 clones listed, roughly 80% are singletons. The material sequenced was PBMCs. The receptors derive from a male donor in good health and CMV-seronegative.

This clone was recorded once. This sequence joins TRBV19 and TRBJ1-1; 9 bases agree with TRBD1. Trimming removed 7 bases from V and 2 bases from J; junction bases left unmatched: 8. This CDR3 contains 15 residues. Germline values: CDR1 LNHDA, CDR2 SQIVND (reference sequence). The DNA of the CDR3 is TGTGCCAGTATCCGATACAGGGGGCTTAACACTGAAGCTTTCTTT. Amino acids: CASIRYRGLNTEAFF.

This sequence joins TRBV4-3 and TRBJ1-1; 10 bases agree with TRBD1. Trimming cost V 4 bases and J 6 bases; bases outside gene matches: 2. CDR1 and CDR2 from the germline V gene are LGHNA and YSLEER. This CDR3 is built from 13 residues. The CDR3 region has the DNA TGCGCCAGCAGCCTCGGACAGGGGGCTGAAGCTTTCTTT. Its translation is CASSLGQGAEAFF.

CDR3 DNA: TGTGCCAGCAGCTTAGATGGGACAGTCTATGGCTACACCTTC. Amino acids: CASSLDGTVYGYTF. This chain links TRBV7-2 with TRBJ1-2; 7 nucleotides match TRBD1. The CDR3 sequence is 14 residues long. Germline CDR1 and CDR2: SGHTA and FQGNSA. V shed 1 base and J 4 bases; nucleotides not matched to a gene: 3.

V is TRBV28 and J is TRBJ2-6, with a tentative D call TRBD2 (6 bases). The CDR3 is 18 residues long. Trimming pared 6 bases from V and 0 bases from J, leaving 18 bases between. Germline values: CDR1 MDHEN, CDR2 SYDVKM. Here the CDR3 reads CASSRRDFSHSGANVLTF. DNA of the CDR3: TGTGCCAGCAGCAGACGGGACTTTTCCCACTCTGGGGCCAACGTCCTGACTTTC.

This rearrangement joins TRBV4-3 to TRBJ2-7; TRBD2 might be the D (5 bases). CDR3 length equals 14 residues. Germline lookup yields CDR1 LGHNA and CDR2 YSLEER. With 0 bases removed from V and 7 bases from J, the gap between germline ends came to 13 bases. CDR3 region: CASSQDQAPGEQYF. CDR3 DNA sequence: TGCGCCAGCAGCCAAGATCAGGCCCCGGGGGAGCAGTACTTC.

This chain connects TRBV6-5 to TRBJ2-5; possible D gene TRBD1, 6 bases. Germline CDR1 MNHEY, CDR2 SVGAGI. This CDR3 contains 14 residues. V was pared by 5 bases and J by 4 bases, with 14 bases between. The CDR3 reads CASSPGARGETQYF. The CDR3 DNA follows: TGTGCCAGCAGTCCAGGGGCACGAGGAGAGACCCAGTACTTC.

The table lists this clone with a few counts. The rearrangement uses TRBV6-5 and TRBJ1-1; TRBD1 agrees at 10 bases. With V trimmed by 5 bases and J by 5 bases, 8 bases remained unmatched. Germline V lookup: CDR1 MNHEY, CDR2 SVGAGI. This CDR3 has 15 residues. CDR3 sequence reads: CASSPRTGGHTEAFF. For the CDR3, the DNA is TGTGCCAGCAGTCCAAGGACAGGGGGTCATACTGAAGCTTTCTTT.

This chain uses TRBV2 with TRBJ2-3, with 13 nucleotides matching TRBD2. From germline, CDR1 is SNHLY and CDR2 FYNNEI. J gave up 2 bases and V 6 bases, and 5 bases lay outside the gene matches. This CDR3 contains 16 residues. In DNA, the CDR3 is TGTGCCAGCAGGAAACTAGCGGGGGGGCCCACAGATACGCAGTATTTT. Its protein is CASRKLAGGPTDTQYF.

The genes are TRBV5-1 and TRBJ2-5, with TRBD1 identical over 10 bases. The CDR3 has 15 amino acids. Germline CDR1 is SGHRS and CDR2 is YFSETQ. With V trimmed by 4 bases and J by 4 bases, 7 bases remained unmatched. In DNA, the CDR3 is TGCGCCAGCAGCGTCGACAGGGGGCAAGGAGAGACCCAGTACTTC. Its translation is CASSVDRGQGETQYF.

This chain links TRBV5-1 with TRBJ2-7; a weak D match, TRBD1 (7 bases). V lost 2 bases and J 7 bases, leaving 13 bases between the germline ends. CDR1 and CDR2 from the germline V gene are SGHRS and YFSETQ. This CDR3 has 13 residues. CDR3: CASSLATGREQYF. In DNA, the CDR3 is TGCGCCAGCAGCTTAGCGACAGGGAGGGAGCAGTACTTC.

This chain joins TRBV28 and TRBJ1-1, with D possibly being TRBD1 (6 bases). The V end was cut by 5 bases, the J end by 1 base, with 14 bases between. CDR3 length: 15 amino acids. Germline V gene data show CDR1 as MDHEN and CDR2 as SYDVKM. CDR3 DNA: TGTGCCAGCAGTCCATACAGGGTTTCGAACACTGAAGCTTTCTTT. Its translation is CASSPYRVSNTEAFF.

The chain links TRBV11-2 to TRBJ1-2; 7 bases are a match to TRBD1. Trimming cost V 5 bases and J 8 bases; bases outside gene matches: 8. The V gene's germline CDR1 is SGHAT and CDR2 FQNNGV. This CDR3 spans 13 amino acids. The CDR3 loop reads CASSRTGQPGYTF. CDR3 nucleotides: TGTGCCAGCAGCAGAACGGGACAGCCGGGCTACACCTTC.

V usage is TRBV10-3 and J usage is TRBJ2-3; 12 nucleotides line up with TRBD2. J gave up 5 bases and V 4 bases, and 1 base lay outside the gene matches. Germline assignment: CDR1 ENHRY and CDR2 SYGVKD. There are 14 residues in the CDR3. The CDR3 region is CAISATSGGDTQYF. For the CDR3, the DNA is TGTGCCATCAGTGCGACTAGCGGGGGAGATACGCAGTATTTT.

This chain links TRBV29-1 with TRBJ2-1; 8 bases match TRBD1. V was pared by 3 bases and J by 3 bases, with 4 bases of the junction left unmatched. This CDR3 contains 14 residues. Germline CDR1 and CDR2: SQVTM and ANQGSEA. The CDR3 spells CSVDTGTGYNEQFF. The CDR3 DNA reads TGCAGCGTTGATACCGGGACAGGCTACAATGAGCAGTTCTTC.

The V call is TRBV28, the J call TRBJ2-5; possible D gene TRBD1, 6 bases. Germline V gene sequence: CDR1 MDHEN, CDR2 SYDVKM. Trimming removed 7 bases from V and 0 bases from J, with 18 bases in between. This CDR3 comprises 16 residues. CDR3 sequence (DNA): TGTGCCAGCACCACCTACTCACAGGGTTACCAAGAGACCCAGTACTTC. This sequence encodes CASTTYSQGYQETQYF.

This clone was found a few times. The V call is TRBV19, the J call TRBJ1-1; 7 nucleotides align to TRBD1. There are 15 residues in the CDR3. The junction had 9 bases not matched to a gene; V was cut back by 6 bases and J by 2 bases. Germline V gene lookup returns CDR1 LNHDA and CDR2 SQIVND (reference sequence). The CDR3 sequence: CASSPLTGINTEAFF. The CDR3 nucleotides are TGTGCCAGTAGCCCTTTGACAGGGATAAACACTGAAGCTTTCTTT.

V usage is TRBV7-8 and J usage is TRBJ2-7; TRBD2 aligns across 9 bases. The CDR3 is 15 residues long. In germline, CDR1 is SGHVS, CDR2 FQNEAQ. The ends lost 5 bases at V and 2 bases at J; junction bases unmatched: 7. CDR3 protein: CASSLGAGGTYEQYF. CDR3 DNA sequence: TGTGCCAGCAGCCTAGGGGCGGGGGGGACCTACGAGCAGTACTTC.

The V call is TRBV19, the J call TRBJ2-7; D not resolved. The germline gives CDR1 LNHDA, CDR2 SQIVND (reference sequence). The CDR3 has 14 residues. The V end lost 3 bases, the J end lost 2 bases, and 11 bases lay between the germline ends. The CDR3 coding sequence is TGTGCCAGTAGTATGGCAGGTTCTCCCTACGAGCAGTACTTC. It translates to CASSMAGSPYEQYF.

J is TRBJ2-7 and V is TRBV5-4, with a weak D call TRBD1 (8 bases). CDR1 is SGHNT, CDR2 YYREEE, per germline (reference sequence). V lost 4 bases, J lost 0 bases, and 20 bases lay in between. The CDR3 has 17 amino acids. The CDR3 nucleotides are TGTGCCAGCAGCCGGGGAGGGCAGGGGGCCAGCTCCTACGAGCAGTACTTC. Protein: CASSRGGQGASSYEQYF. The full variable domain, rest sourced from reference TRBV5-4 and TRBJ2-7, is ETGVTQSPTHLIKTRGQQVTLRCSSQSGHNTVSWYQQALGQGPQFIFQYYREEENGRGNFPPRFSGLQFPNYSSELNVNALELDDSALYLCASSRGGQGASSYEQYFGPGTRLTVT.

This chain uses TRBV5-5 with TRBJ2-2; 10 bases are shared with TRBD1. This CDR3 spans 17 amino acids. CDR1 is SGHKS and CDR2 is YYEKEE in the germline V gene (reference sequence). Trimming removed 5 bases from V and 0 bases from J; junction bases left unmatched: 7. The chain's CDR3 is CASRRDRGSANTGELFF. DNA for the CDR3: TGTGCCAGCAGACGGGACAGGGGTTCGGCGAACACCGGGGAGCTGTTTTTT.

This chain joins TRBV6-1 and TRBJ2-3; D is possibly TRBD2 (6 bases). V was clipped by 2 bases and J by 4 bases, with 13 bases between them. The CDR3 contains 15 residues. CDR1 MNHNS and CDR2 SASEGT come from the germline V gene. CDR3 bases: TGTGCCAGCAGTGAATTGGCCGGGAGCGCAGATACGCAGTATTTT. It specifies CASSELAGSADTQYF.

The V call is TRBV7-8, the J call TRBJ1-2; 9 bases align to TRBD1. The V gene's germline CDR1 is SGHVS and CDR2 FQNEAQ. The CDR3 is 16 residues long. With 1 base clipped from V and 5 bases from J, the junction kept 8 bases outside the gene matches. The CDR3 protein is CASSLEPGQGRYGYTF. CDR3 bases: TGTGCCAGCAGCTTAGAACCGGGACAGGGTAGATATGGCTACACCTTC.

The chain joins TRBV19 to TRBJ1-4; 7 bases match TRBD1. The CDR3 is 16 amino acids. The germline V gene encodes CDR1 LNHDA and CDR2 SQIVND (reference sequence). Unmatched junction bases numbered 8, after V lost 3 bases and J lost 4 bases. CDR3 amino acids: CASSITGTAGNEKLFF. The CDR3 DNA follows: TGTGCCAGTAGTATTACCGGGACAGCCGGTAATGAAAAACTGTTTTTT.

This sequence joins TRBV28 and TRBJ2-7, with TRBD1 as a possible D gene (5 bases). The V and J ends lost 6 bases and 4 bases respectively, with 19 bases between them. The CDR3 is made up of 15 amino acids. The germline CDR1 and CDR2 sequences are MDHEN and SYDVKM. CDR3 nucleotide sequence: TGTGCCAGCAGGACCCCCACAGGCATAAGATACGAGCAGTACTTC. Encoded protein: CASRTPTGIRYEQYF.

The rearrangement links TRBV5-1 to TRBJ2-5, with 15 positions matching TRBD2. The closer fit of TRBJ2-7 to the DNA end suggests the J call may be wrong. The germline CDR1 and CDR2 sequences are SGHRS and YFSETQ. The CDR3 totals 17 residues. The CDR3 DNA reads TGCGCCAGCAGCCCGCGGACTAGCGGGGGGGCAAGTTACGAGCAGTACTTC. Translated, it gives CASSPRTSGGASYEQYF.

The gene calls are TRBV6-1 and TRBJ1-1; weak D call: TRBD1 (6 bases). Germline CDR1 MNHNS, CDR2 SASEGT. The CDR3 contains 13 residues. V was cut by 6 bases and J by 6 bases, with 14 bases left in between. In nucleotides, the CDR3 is TGTGCCAGCAGACCCAGGGGAGTGGCTGAAGCTTTCTTT. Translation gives CASRPRGVAEAFF.